This T cell receptor (beta chain) was obtained from a study of OX40 agonist ivuxolimab in advanced cancers. Whole-study findings and limits: In the 0.1-3.0 mg/kg groups, partial responders showed among the lowest expansion.

Details on this clone: Its antigen is undetermined.

Sampled blood was obtained at baseline, cycle 4 day 1, and cycle 7 day 1. The germline V gene encodes CDR1 SGHTA and CDR2 FQGNSA. J lost 3 bases, V lost 5 bases, and 7 bases had no gene match. This CDR3 has 15 amino acids. TCRdb keeps only in-frame clones here, not all; method: immunoSEQ multiplex PCR. The sample has approximately 82,000 clones; about 85% are singletons. The specimen was CD4+ or CD8+ T cells sorted from blood, collected in a trial of the OX40 agonist ivuxolimab. The rearrangement joins TRBV7-2 to TRBJ1-2; 9 bases agree with TRBD1. This TCR came from an adult with an advanced solid tumor such as melanoma, head and neck, liver or kidney cancer. The CDR3 DNA reads as TGTGCCAGCAGCCCCGAGGGACAGGGATACTATGGCTACACCTTC. Amino acids: CASSPEGQGYYGYTF.